Reported below is one TCR beta chain. An end of the junction does not agree with germline; a read error may underlie this. Alongside a J-beta primer mix, a sample-barcoded 5' primer served in a second PCR lasting roughly 6 to 11 cycles. TCRdb reanalysed the 5' RACE reads using MiXCR and keeps one entry per CDR3 protein. This sample has more than 500,000 distinct CDR3 sequences, with about a quarter found just once. The data were taken from a study of blood T cells in healthy people across ages. Germline V lookup: CDR1 SQVTM, CDR2 ANQGSEA. CDR3 length: 14 residues. The sample also formed part of further work on T cells of mothers and their children.

Sequencing input: blood. The chain uses TRBV29-1 and TRBJ2-5; D is perhaps TRBD1 (6 bases). This clonotype was obtained from a boy younger than 10 in good health. The CDR3 is CSVESRRGRETQHF. The DNA for the CDR3 is TGCAGCGTTGAAAGTCGCAGGGGAAGAGAGACCCAGCACTTC.